This T cell receptor beta chain emerged from a study of Ad26.COV2.S vaccination and SARS-CoV-2 variants. Study as a whole: Participant was drawn from the COV1001 Ad26.COV2.S trial arm. Ad26.COV2.S given intramuscularly, once or twice 56 days apart.

The count of this clone is one. The antigen is undetermined. As to treatment: about 20 received Ad26.COV2.S at low or high dose, single or two shots; about 5 received placebo; per-sample allocation not given. The investigators took samples on day 63 after the first vaccine or placebo injection. This table comes from immunoSEQ multiplex PCR, and its TCRdb copy is limited to in-frame clones, with some not included. In the table there are 440,000 or so clones, about 90% of which are singletons. CDR1 and CDR2 (germline): SGHTA, FQGNSA. This CDR3 has 14 amino acids. V dropped 1 base and J dropped 3 bases, with 7 bases sitting between them. General study results and limits: Placebo recipients and vaccine recipients were similar in non-spike TCR breadth.

Source: peripheral blood, taken in a trial of Ad26.COV2.S vaccine versus placebo. The genes are TRBV7-2 and TRBJ1-5; no clear D gene. The sequence was collected from a person between 18 and 65 years old who received the Ad26.COV2.S COVID-19 vaccine or a placebo. The CDR3 nucleotides read TGTGCCAGCAGCTTAGTCCCCCTCAATCAGCCCCAGCATTTT. It specifies CASSLVPLNQPQHF.